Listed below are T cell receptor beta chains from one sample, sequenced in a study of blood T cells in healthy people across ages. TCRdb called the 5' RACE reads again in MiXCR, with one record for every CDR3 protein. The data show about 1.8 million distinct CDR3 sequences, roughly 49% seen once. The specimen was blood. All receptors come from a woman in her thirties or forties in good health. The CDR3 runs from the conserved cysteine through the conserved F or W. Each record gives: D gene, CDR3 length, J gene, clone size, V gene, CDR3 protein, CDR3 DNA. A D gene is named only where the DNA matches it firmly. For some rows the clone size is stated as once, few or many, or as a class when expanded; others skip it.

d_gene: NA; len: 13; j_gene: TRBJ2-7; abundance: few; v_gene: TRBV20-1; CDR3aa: CSAKGASIYEQYF; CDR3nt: TGCAGTGCCAAAGGGGCTAGTATCTACGAGCAGTACTTC
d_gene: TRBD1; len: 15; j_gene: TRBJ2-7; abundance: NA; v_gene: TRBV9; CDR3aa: CASSVAYGQGYEQYF; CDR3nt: TGTGCCAGCAGCGTAGCTTACGGACAGGGCTACGAGCAGTACTTC
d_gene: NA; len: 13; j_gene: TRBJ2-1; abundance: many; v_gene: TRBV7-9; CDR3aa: CASSVTVSNEQFF; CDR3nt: TGTGCCAGCAGCGTAACAGTTTCCAATGAGCAGTTCTTC
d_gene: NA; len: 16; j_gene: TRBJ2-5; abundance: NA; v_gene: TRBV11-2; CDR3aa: CASSERGTGLQETQYF; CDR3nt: TGTGCCAGCAGCGAAAGGGGGACTGGCCTCCAAGAGACCCAGTACTTC
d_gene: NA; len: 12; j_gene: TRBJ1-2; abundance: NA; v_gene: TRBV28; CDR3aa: CASSSRADRYTF; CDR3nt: TGTGCCAGCAGTTCCAGAGCGGATCGCTACACCTTC
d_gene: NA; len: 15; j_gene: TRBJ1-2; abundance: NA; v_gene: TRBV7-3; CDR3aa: CASSLKSGGNYGYTF; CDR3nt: TGTGCCAGCAGCTTAAAGTCCGGGGGGAACTATGGCTACACCTTC
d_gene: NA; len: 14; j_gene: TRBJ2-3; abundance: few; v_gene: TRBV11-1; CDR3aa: CASSFYQGTDTQYF; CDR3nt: TGTGCCAGCAGCTTTTACCAGGGGACAGATACGCAGTATTTT
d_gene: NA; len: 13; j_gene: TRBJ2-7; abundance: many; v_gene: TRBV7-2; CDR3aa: CASSPGGAYEQYF; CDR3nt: TGTGCCAGCAGCCCTGGTGGGGCCTACGAGCAGTACTTC
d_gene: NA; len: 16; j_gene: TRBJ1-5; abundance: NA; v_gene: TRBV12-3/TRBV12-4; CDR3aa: CASGAERGFGNQPQHF; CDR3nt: TGTGCCAGTGGGGCAGAAAGGGGCTTTGGCAATCAGCCCCAGCATTTT
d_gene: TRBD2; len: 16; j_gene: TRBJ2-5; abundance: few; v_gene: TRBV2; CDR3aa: CASTRTGTSAQETQYF; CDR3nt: TGTGCCAGCACCCGGACCGGGACTAGCGCGCAAGAGACCCAGTACTTC
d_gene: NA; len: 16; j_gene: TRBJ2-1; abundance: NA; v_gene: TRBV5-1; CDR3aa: CASSPQGAPNYNEQFF; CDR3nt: TGCGCCAGCAGCCCTCAGGGAGCCCCTAACTACAATGAGCAGTTCTTC
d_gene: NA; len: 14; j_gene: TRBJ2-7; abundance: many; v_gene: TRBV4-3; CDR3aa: CASSLTGNSYEQYF; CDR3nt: TGCGCCAGCAGCCTGACAGGAAACTCCTACGAGCAGTACTTC
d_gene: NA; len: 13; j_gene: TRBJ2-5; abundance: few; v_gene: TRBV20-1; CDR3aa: CSVQDSPWETQYF; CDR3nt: TGCAGTGTCCAAGACTCGCCGTGGGAGACCCAGTACTTC
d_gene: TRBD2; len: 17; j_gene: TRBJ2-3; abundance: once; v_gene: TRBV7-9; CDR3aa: CASSLWVPGLAGYTQYF; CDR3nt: TGTGCCAGCAGCTTATGGGTGCCGGGACTAGCAGGATATACGCAGTATTTT
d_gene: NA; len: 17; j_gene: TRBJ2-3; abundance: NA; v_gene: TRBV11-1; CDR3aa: CASSFGQPGPHADTQYF; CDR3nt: TGTGCCAGCAGCTTCGGACAGCCGGGACCTCACGCAGATACGCAGTATTTT
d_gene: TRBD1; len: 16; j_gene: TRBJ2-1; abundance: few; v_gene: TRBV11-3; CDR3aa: CASSLGAGQGPGEQFF; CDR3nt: TGTGCCAGCAGCTTAGGGGCAGGACAGGGGCCGGGGGAGCAGTTCTTC
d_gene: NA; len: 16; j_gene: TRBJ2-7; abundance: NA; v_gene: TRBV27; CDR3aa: CASSLSGTPGSYEQYF; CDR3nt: TGTGCCAGCAGTTTATCCGGGACCCCGGGCTCCTACGAGCAGTACTTC
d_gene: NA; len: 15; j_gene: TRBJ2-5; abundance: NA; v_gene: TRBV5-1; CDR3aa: CASAGLGHSQETQYF; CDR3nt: TGCGCCAGCGCCGGTTTAGGACATAGCCAAGAGACCCAGTACTTC
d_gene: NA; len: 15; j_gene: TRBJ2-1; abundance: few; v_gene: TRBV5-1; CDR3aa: CASSLGAIQFNEQFF; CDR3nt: TGCGCCAGCAGCTTGGGAGCGATTCAGTTCAATGAGCAGTTCTTC
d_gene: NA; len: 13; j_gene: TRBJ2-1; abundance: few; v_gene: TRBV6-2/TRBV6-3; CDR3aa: CASRGGQVDEQFF; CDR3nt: TGTGCCAGCAGGGGGGGGCAGGTGGATGAGCAGTTCTTC
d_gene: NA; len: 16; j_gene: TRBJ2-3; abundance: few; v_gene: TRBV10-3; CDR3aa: CAISERELSSTDTQYF; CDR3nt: TGTGCCATCAGTGAGCGGGAATTATCTAGCACAGATACGCAGTATTTT
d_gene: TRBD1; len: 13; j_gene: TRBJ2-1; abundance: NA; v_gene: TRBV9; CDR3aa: CACSFGTGGEQFF; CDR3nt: TGTGCCTGCAGCTTCGGGACAGGAGGGGAGCAGTTCTTC
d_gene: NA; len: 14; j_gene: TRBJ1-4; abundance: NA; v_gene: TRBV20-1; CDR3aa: CSARVQLGNEKLFF; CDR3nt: TGCAGTGCTAGAGTACAGCTCGGGAATGAAAAACTGTTTTTT
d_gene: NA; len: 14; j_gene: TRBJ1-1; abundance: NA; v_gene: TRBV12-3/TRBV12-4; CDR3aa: CASSLSPDSTEAFF; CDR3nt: TGTGCCAGCAGTTTGTCCCCAGATTCCACTGAAGCTTTCTTT
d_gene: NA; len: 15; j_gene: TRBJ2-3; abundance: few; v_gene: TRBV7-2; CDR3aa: CASSGRRQHPDTQYF; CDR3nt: TGTGCCAGCAGCGGGAGGCGGCAGCACCCAGATACGCAGTATTTT
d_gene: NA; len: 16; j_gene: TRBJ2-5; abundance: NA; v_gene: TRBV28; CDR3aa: CASSQEQVLRNNEQYF; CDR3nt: TGTGCCAGCAGTCAAGAACAGGTCTTGAGGAACAATGAGCAGTACTTC
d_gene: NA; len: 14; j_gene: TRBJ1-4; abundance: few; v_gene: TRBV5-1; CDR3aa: CASSIGHGNEKLFF; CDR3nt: TGCGCCAGCAGTATCGGACACGGTAATGAAAAACTGTTTTTT
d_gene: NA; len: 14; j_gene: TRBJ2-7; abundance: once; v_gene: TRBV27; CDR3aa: CAIVFGGLRWEQYF; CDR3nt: TGTGCCATCGTCTTCGGGGGTCTACGGTGGGAGCAGTACTTC
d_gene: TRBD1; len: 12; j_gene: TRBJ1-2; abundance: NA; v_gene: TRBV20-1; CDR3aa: CSVYRGNGGYTF; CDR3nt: TGCAGTGTTTACAGGGGAAATGGTGGCTACACCTTC
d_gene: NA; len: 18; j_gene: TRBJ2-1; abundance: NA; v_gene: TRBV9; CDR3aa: CASSELRGGVPKYNEQFF; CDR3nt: TGTGCCAGCAGCGAACTGAGGGGGGGGGTACCCAAATACAATGAGCAGTTCTTC
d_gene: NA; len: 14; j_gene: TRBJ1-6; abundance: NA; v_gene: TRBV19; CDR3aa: CASTRGVYNSPLHF; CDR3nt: TGTGCCAGTACCCGGGGGGTCTATAATTCACCCCTCCACTTT
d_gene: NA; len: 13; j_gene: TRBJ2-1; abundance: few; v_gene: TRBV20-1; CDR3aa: CSAWGSGNNEQFF; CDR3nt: TGCAGTGCGTGGGGTAGCGGTAACAATGAGCAGTTCTTC
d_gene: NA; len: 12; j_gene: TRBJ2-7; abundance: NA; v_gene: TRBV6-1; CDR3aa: CASRTGRFEQYF; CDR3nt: TGTGCCAGCAGGACAGGCCGTTTCGAGCAGTACTTC
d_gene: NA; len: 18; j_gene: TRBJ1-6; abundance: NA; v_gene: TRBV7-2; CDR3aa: CASSLPHGLSRDDSPLHF; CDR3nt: TGTGCCAGCAGCTTACCCCATGGGTTATCCAGGGATGATTCACCCCTCCACTTT
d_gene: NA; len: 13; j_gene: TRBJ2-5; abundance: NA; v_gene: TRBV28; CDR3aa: CASGFRVLETQYF; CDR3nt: TGTGCCAGCGGCTTCCGAGTCTTGGAGACCCAGTACTTC
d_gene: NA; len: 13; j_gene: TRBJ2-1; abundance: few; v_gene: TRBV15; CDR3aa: CATSRVVGPSQFF; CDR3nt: TGTGCCACCAGCAGAGTGGTGGGGCCCTCACAGTTCTTC
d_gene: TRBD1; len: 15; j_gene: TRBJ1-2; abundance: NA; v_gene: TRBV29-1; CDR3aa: CSVDRQGATNYGYTF; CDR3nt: TGCAGCGTTGATAGGCAGGGGGCGACCAACTATGGCTACACCTTC
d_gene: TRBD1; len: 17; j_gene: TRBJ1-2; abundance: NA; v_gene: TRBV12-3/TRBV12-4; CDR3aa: CASTTDPRGRGALGYTF; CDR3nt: TGTGCCAGCACCACCGATCCCAGGGGGCGCGGTGCGCTTGGCTACACCTTC
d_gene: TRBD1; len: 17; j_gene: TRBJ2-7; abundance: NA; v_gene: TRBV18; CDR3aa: CASSLTGTGGVVAEQYF; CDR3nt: TGTGCCAGCTCACTAACCGGGACAGGGGGCGTGGTGGCCGAGCAGTACTTC
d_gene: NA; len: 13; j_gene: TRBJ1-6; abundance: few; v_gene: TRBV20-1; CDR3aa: CSARAGGNSPLHF; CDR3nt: TGCAGTGCTAGAGCCGGGGGGAATTCACCCCTCCACTTT
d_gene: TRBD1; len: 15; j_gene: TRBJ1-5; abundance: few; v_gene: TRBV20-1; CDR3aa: CSARDLADRAQPQHF; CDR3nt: TGCAGTGCTAGAGACTTAGCCGACAGGGCTCAGCCCCAGCATTTT
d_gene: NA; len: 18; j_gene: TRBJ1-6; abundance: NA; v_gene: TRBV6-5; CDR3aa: CASSYSSGSSSYNSPLHF; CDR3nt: TGTGCCAGCAGTTACTCGAGTGGGTCTAGCTCCTATAATTCACCCCTCCACTTT
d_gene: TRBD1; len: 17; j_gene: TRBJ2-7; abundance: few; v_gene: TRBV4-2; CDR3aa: CASSQDRTGGLSYEQYF; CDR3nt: TGTGCCAGCAGCCAAGATCGCACAGGGGGCCTCTCCTACGAGCAGTACTTC
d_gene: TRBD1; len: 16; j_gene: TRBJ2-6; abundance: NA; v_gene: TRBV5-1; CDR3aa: CASRRGPNSGANVLTF; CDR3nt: TGCGCCAGCAGAAGGGGGCCCAACTCTGGGGCCAACGTCCTGACTTTC
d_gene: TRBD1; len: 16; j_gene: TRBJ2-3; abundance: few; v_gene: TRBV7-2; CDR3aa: CASSSKTGGNTDTQYF; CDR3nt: TGTGCCAGCAGCTCTAAGACAGGGGGAAACACAGATACGCAGTATTTT